These 15 T cell receptor beta chains were all obtained from the same sample, sequenced in a study of T cell responses to AZD1222 COVID-19 vaccine. Generated by immunoSEQ multiplex PCR, the TCRdb table keeps only in-frame clones and is missing some. The table shows 110,000 to 150,000 clones, with over 85% occurring only once. Material: peripheral blood, obtained on day 0 of MenACWY control vaccination. These receptors all stem from an adult in good health.

A remark on this clone: The germline gene is not matched at one end of the junction; a read error may be the cause. This chain joins TRBV28 and TRBJ1-2; 8 bases fit TRBD1. The germline V gene has CDR1 MDHEN and CDR2 SYDVKM. The CDR3 runs to 11 residues. In DNA, the CDR3 is TGTGCCAGCAGCAGCACAGGGGGTAACTTCTTC. Encoded protein: CASSSTGGNFF.

The chain couples TRBV6-4 to TRBJ2-1; TRBD1 matches 8 bases. Germline-derived CDR1 and CDR2 are MRHNA and SNTAGT. CDR3 size: 14 residues. Trimming removed 0 bases from V and 8 bases from J; junction bases left unmatched: 3. This CDR3 is CASSDSSGGDEQFF. CDR3 in DNA: TGTGCCAGCAGTGACTCGTCAGGGGGCGATGAGCAGTTCTTC.

This clone appeared once. The V gene is TRBV5-1, the J gene TRBJ1-1; no reliable D call. Trimming shortened V by 4 bases and J by 3 bases, and 10 bases separated the two germline ends. The CDR3 is 13 residues long. Germline V gives CDR1 SGHRS, CDR2 YFSETQ. The CDR3 bases are TGCGCCAGCAGCCGTACGGCCCACACTGAAGCTTTCTTT. Protein: CASSRTAHTEAFF.

This clone was counted once. This chain links TRBV28 with TRBJ1-1; no clear D. V was cut by 2 bases and J by 5 bases, with 9 bases left in between. The CDR3 runs to 13 residues. Germline loops: CDR1 MDHEN, CDR2 SYDVKM. This CDR3 reads CASSLSRETEAFF. The CDR3 coding sequence is TGTGCCAGCAGTTTAAGCAGAGAGACTGAAGCTTTCTTT.

This chain connects TRBV5-1 to TRBJ1-1, with TRBD1 matching 7 bases. This CDR3 has 15 amino acids. The germline CDR1 and CDR2 sequences are SGHRS and YFSETQ. V gave up 8 bases and J gave up 4 bases; unmatched junction bases: 14. CDR3 sequence reads: CASRDSSTLGTEAFF. In DNA, the CDR3 is TGCGCCAGTAGGGACAGTTCAACACTGGGCACTGAAGCTTTCTTT.

The genes are TRBV11-2 and TRBJ1-1, with TRBD1 matching 8 bases. This CDR3 spans 16 amino acids. With V trimmed by 4 bases and J by 4 bases, 11 bases remained unmatched. Germline CDR1 SGHAT, CDR2 FQNNGV. The CDR3 loop is CASSSIRDRSGTEAFF. CDR3 DNA: TGTGCCAGCAGCTCCATTCGGGACAGGTCTGGCACTGAAGCTTTCTTT.

This rearrangement joins TRBV4-3 to TRBJ1-6, with D unresolved. This CDR3 is built from 15 residues. The V gene lost 0 bases and the J gene lost 6 bases, with 9 bases spanning the gap. Germline loops: CDR1 LGHNA, CDR2 YSLEER. DNA for the CDR3: TGCGCCAGCAGCCAAGATTGGACTGCTAATTCACCCCTCCACTTT. Amino acids: CASSQDWTANSPLHF.

V and J are TRBV25-1 and TRBJ1-1; D possibly corresponds to TRBD1 (5 bases). V dropped 3 bases and J dropped 7 bases, with 12 bases sitting between them. The CDR3 contains 13 residues. Germline CDR1 and CDR2: MGHDK and SYGVNS. CDR3 DNA sequence: TGTGCCAGCAGTGACCCGGGACCCTATGAAGCTTTCTTT. It specifies CASSDPGPYEAFF. Filled out from reference TRBV25-1 and TRBJ1-1, the complete variable domain reads EADIYQTPRYLVIGTGKKITLECSQTMGHDKMYWYQQDPGMELHLIHYSYGVNSTEKGDLSSESTVSRIRTEHFPLTLESARPSHTSQYLCASSDPGPYEAFFGQGTRLTVV.

The chain joins TRBV5-1 to TRBJ2-2; D perhaps matches TRBD2 (5 bases). The CDR3 covers 17 residues. The germline V gene encodes CDR1 SGHRS and CDR2 YFSETQ. Trimming removed 2 bases from V and 7 bases from J, with 21 bases in between. The CDR3 DNA reads as TGCGCCAGCAGCTTTGGACCGACTATTGCGGTAAACGGGGAGCTGTTTTTT. Translated, it gives CASSFGPTIAVNGELFF.

This sequence joins TRBV19 and TRBJ1-5; the D gene is possibly TRBD1 (6 bases). The V gene's germline CDR1 is LNHDA and CDR2 SQIVND (reference sequence). V was trimmed by 6 bases and J by 3 bases, leaving 18 bases between them. The CDR3 consists of 16 residues. The CDR3 loop reads CASRAGTNIFNQPQHF. Here the CDR3 DNA reads TGTGCCAGTAGGGCCGGGACAAACATTTTCAATCAGCCCCAGCATTTT.

The chain carries TRBV12-3 or TRBV12-4 and TRBJ2-5; a possible D gene is TRBD2 (6 bases). The CDR3 is 13 residues long. V lost 6 bases, J lost 5 bases, and 13 bases lay in between. The CDR3 DNA sequence: TGTGCCAGCAGAACGGGCGGGGCGGAGACCCAGTACTTC. Translation gives CASRTGGAETQYF.

Here the CDR3 DNA reads TGTGCCAGCTCACCACCGGGGAGCTCACGGTACGAGCAGTACTTC. Residues: CASSPPGSSRYEQYF. J is TRBJ2-7 and V is TRBV18; a possible D gene is TRBD2 (5 bases). This CDR3 has 15 residues. CDR1 is KGHSH, CDR2 LQKENI, per germline. V lost 0 bases and J lost 4, with 13 bases in between.

The rearrangement uses TRBV25-1 and TRBJ1-1; a weak D match, TRBD1 (5 bases). CDR3 length equals 16 residues. V dropped 4 bases and J dropped 4 bases, with 19 bases sitting between them. Germline CDR1 and CDR2: MGHDK and SYGVNS. The CDR3 coding sequence is TGTGCCAGCAGTGGGTACGGGCCTCGGGGCCTCACTGAAGCTTTCTTT. It translates to CASSGYGPRGLTEAFF. Drawing the rest from reference TRBV25-1 and TRBJ1-1, the complete variable domain is EADIYQTPRYLVIGTGKKITLECSQTMGHDKMYWYQQDPGMELHLIHYSYGVNSTEKGDLSSESTVSRIRTEHFPLTLESARPSHTSQYLCASSGYGPRGLTEAFFGQGTRLTVV.

The V call is TRBV7-2, the J call TRBJ1-2; D is unresolved. Germline-derived CDR1 and CDR2 are SGHTA and FQGNSA. This CDR3 has 13 amino acids. The V end lost 11 bases, the J end lost 2 bases, and 15 bases lay between the germline ends. The CDR3 loop is CAVWGAPNYGYTF. CDR3 nucleotide sequence: TGTGCCGTGTGGGGAGCCCCAAACTATGGCTACACCTTC. Together with reference TRBV7-2 and TRBJ1-2, the CDR3 gives the full variable domain: GAGVSQSPSNKVTEKGKDVELRCDPISGHTALYWYRQSLGQGLEFLIYFQGNSAPDKSGLPSDRFSAERTGGSVSTLTIQRTQQEDSAVYLCAVWGAPNYGYTFGSGTRLTVV.

The chain recombines TRBV2 with TRBJ1-4, with TRBD1 as a possible D gene (6 bases). The CDR3 has 15 residues. Trimming cost V 6 bases and J 5 bases, with 16 bases left between them. Germline CDR1 reads SNHLY; CDR2 reads FYNNEI. As DNA, the CDR3 is TGTGCCAGCAGGGGGGACCGGGACACAAATGAAAAACTGTTTTTT. Its protein is CASRGDRDTNEKLFF.